This T cell receptor beta chain derives from a study of Ad26.COV2.S vaccination and SARS-CoV-2 variants. Clones were sequenced by immunoSEQ multiplex PCR, and TCRdb holds only the in-frame ones, with some missing. The sample records fewer than 500,000 clones, 90% being singletons. CDR1 is MDHEN and CDR2 is SYDVKM in the germline V gene. The trim removed 5 bases at V and 7 bases at J, leaving 17 bases unmatched. This CDR3 is built from 16 residues. Treatment given: 19 received Ad26.COV2.S at low or high dose, single or two shots; about 5 received placebo; per-sample allocation not given. Sampling was done on day 63 after the first vaccine or placebo injection. As its vector, the vaccine had Ad26, which expressed Wuhan-strain SARS-CoV-2 spike. The study, taken as a whole, reports: Substantial breadth in spike-specific CD8+ and CD4+ T cell responses was reportedly seen after vaccination. Similar non-spike TCR breadth was seen in vaccine and placebo recipients.

Turning to this clone: Its target is unknown.

The sample in question was peripheral blood, obtained in a trial of Ad26.COV2.S vaccine versus placebo. The chain combines TRBV28 with TRBJ2-7; 7 nucleotides line up with TRBD2. The clonotype comes from a person aged 18 to 59 who received the Ad26.COV2.S COVID-19 vaccine or a placebo. Here the CDR3 reads CASSTRRDAREGEQYF. In DNA form, the CDR3 reads TGTGCCAGCAGTACCCGTCGGGACGCAAGGGAGGGGGAGCAGTACTTC.